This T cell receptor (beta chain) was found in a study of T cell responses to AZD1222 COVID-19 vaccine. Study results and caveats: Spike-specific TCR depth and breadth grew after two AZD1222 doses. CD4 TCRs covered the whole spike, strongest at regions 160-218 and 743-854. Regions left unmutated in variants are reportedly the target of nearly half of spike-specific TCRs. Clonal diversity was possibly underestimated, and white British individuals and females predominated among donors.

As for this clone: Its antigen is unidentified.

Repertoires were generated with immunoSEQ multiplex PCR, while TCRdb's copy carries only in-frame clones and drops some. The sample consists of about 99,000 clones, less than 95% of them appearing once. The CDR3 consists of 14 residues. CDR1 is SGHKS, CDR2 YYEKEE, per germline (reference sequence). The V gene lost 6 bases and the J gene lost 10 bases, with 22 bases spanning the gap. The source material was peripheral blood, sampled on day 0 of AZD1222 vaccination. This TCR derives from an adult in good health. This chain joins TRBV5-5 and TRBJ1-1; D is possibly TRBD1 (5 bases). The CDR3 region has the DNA TGTGCCAGCACCCCCGCACGGGGACCACTGGTAGCTTTCTTT. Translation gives CASTPARGPLVAFF.